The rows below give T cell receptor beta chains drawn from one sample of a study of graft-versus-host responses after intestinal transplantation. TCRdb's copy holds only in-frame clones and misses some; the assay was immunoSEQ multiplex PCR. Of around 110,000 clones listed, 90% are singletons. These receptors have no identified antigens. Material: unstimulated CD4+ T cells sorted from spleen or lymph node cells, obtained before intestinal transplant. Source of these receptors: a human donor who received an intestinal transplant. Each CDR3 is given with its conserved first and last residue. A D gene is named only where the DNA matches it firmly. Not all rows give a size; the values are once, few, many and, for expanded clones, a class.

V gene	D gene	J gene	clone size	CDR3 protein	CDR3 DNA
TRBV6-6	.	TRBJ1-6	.	CASSLGGLHSPLHF	TGTGCCAGCAGCCTGGGGGGTTTACATTCACCCCTCCACTTT
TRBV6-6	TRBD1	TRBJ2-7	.	CASNPGQGLYEQYF	TGTGCCAGCAACCCGGGACAGGGGCTCTACGAGCAGTACTTC
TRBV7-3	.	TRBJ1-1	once	CASSEYPGTLEAFF	TGTGCCAGCAGCGAATACCCCGGGACTCTTGAAGCTTTCTTT
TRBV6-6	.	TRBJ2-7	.	CASREVLEQYF	TGTGCCAGTAGGGAGGTACTGGAGCAGTACTTC
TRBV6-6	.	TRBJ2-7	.	CASSYSMVDSSYF	TGTGCCAGCAGTTACTCGATGGTGGACAGCTCGTACTTC
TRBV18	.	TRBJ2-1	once	CASGGGFLNEQFF	TGTGCCAGCGGTGGAGGTTTTTTAAATGAGCAGTTCTTC
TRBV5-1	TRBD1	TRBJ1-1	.	CASSPGQGRNTEAFF	TGCGCCAGCAGCCCCGGACAGGGGAGGAACACTGAAGCTTTCTTT
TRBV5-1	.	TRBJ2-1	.	CASRGGNEQFF	TGCGCCAGCAGAGGCGGCAATGAGCAGTTCTTC
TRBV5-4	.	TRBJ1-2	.	CASSLDRNYGYTF	TGTGCCAGCAGCTTGGACAGGAACTATGGCTACACCTTC
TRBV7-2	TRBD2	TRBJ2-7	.	CASSFRLARGTYEQYF	TGTGCCAGCAGCTTTCGACTAGCCCGAGGGACCTACGAGCAGTACTTC
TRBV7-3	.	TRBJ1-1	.	CASSLTPGGTEAFF	TGTGCCAGCAGCTTAACCCCGGGGGGCACTGAAGCTTTCTTT
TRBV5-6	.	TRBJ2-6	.	CASCVQEQISGANVLTF	TGTGCCAGCTGCGTACAGGAGCAAATCTCTGGGGCCAACGTCCTGACTTTC
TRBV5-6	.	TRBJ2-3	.	CASSPRGSATDTQYF	TGTGCCAGCAGCCCCCGGGGTAGCGCCACAGATACGCAGTATTTT
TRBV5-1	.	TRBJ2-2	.	CASSLAKNYLNTGELFF	TGCGCCAGCAGCTTGGCCAAGAACTACTTAAACACCGGGGAGCTGTTTTTT
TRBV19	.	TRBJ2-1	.	CASSIVGPHEQFF	TGTGCCAGTAGTATAGTGGGGCCACATGAGCAGTTCTTC
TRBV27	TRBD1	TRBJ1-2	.	CASSLERGRFYTF	TGTGCCAGCAGTTTAGAAAGGGGGCGATTTTACACCTTC
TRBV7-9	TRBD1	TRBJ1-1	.	CASSLVGQGNTEAFF	TGTGCCAGCAGCTTAGTTGGACAGGGGAACACTGAAGCTTTCTTT
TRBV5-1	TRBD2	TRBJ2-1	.	CASSSRELTGNEQFF	TGCGCCAGCAGCTCGCGGGAGTTGACGGGCAATGAGCAGTTCTTC
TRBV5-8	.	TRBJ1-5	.	CASSLSSTINQPQHF	TGTGCCAGCAGCTTGTCATCCACTATCAATCAGCCCCAGCATTTT
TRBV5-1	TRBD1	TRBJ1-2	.	CASSLGQGGRVYGYTF	TGCGCCAGCAGCCTTGGACAGGGCGGGCGGGTCTATGGCTACACCTTC
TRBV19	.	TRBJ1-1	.	CASQRSGPGAGNTEAFF	TGTGCCAGTCAACGCTCGGGGCCAGGGGCGGGGAACACTGAAGCTTTCTTT
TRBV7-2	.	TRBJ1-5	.	CASSDQGANQPQHF	TGTGCCAGCAGCGATCAAGGGGCAAATCAGCCCCAGCATTTT
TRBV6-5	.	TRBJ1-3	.	CASSFSPGYGTIYF	TGTGCCAGCAGTTTTTCTCCAGGGTACGGCACCATATATTTT
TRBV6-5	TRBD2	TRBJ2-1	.	CASSFVWREGTRQFF	TGTGCCAGCAGTTTTGTATGGCGGGAGGGTACTCGGCAGTTCTTC
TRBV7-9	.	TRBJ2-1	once	CASSPWGQAGYNEQFF	TGTGCCAGCAGCCCATGGGGGCAAGCGGGGTACAATGAGCAGTTCTTC
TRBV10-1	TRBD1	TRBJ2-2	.	CASSPGQGVTGELFF	TGCGCCAGCAGCCCGGGACAGGGAGTCACCGGGGAGCTGTTTTTT
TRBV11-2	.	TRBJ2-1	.	CASSLVAGLGNEQFF	TGTGCCAGCAGCTTAGTTGCGGGATTGGGTAATGAGCAGTTCTTC
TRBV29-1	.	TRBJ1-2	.	CSVGIGSDDSNYGYTF	TGCAGCGTTGGAATCGGCAGCGACGATTCTAACTATGGCTACACCTTC
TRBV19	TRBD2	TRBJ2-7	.	CASSNGGGSYEQYF	TGTGCCAGTAGTAACGGGGGGGGATCCTACGAGCAGTACTTC
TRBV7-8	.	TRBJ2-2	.	CASSLAGRVVGGELFF	TGTGCCAGCAGCTTAGCGGGCAGGGTAGTGGGCGGGGAGCTGTTTTTT
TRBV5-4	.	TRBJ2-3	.	CASSLRGYTDTQYF	TGTGCCAGCAGCTTAAGGGGCTACACAGATACGCAGTATTTT
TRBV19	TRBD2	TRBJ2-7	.	CASNAGTSYHEQYF	TGTGCCAGTAACGCCGGGACTAGCTACCACGAGCAGTACTTC
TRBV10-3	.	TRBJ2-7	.	CAIRTSGIYEQYF	TGTGCCATCCGGACCTCCGGGATATACGAGCAGTACTTC
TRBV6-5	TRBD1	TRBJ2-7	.	CASRRDRATYEQYF	TGTGCCAGCAGACGGGACAGGGCGACTTACGAGCAGTACTTC
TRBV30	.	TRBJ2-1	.	CAWTPLALPQFF	TGTGCCTGGACCCCTTTAGCCCTCCCACAGTTCTTC
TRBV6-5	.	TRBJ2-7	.	CASSYPGTASYEQYF	TGTGCCAGCAGTTACCCCGGGACTGCCTCCTACGAGCAGTACTTC
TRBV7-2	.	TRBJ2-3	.	CASSFQGGALLTDTQYF	TGTGCCAGCAGCTTTCAAGGGGGGGCCCTTCTCACAGATACGCAGTATTTT
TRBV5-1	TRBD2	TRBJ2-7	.	CASSLGKTSGSSYEQYF	TGCGCCAGCAGCTTAGGGAAGACTAGCGGGAGCTCCTACGAGCAGTACTTC
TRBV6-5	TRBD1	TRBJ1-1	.	CASSPWTGGNTEAFF	TGTGCCAGCAGTCCTTGGACAGGGGGTAACACTGAAGCTTTCTTT
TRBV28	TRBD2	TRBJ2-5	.	CASSLYREGTQYF	TGTGCCAGCAGTTTATATAGGGAGGGGACCCAGTACTTC
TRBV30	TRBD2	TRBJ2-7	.	CAWSVRRLAGVTYEQYF	TGTGCCTGGAGTGTACGTCGTCTAGCGGGAGTTACCTACGAGCAGTACTTC
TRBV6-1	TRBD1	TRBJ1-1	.	CASRGQAGNTEAFF	TGTGCCAGCAGAGGACAGGCGGGGAACACTGAAGCTTTCTTT
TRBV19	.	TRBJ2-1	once	CASTQTSSYNEQFF	TGTGCCAGTACCCAGACTAGCTCCTACAATGAGCAGTTCTTC
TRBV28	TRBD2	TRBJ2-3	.	CASSSFGGSIRTDTQYF	TGTGCCAGCAGCTCTTTCGGCGGGAGTATTAGAACAGATACGCAGTATTTT
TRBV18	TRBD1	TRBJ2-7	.	CASSPGTGGHSYEQYF	TGTGCCAGCTCACCAGGAACAGGGGGCCACTCCTACGAGCAGTACTTC
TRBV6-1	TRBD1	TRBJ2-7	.	CASSLTGTLYEQYF	TGTGCCAGCAGTTTGACAGGGACCCTCTACGAGCAGTACTTC
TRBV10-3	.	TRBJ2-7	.	CAISVTSQEQYF	TGTGCCATCAGTGTAACGTCGCAGGAGCAGTACTTC
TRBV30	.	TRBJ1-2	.	CAWSKIQGISGYTF	TGTGCCTGGAGTAAAATACAGGGAATATCGGGCTACACCTTC
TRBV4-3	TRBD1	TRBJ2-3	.	CASSQTGDRGTDTQYF	TGCGCCAGCAGCCAAACGGGGGACAGGGGCACAGATACGCAGTATTTT
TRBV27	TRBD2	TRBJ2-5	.	CASHPYPSGRALETQYF	TGTGCCAGTCACCCCTACCCAAGCGGGAGGGCCCTGGAGACCCAGTACTTC
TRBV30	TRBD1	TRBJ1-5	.	CAWSPDRAWQPQHF	TGTGCCTGGAGTCCGGACAGGGCTTGGCAGCCCCAGCATTTT
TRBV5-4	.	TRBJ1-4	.	CASSLQGTGEKLFF	TGTGCCAGCAGCCTACAGGGAACGGGTGAAAAACTGTTTTTT
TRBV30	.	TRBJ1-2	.	CAWSVQGPNYGYTF	TGTGCCTGGAGTGTACAGGGCCCTAACTATGGCTACACCTTC
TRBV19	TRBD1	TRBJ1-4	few	CASSRDRTEKLFF	TGTGCCAGTAGTAGGGACAGGACTGAAAAACTGTTTTTT
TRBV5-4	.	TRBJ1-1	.	CASGPRENTEAFF	TGTGCCAGCGGACCCAGGGAGAACACTGAAGCTTTCTTT